This TCR beta chain emerged from a study of shared clonotypes between healthy human individuals. Study-level points and caveats: Sampling covered blood only; tissue repertoires likely differ.

The assay was immunoSEQ multiplex PCR, and TCRdb's table has in-frame clones only and misses some. The table lists approximately 2.5 million clones, about 92% of them singletons. Trimming shortened V by 8 bases and J by 0 bases, and 11 bases separated the two germline ends. The CDR3 extends over 14 amino acids. The germline V gene has CDR1 MDHEN and CDR2 SYDVKM. This clone showed up just once. No antigen is known for it. The material sequenced was naive CD4+ T cells sorted from blood. Regarding subset: CD45RA+ positively selected. The chain carries TRBV28 and TRBJ2-1; D unclear. This receptor was taken from a man younger than 35 in good health. CDR3 sequence: CASYPGSSYNEQFF. For the CDR3, the DNA is TGTGCCAGCTATCCTGGAAGCTCCTACAATGAGCAGTTCTTC.